The rows below give T cell receptor beta chains drawn from one sample of a study of post-analysis software for immune sequencing data. One entry per CDR3 protein, called by TCRdb with MiXCR from the PCR reads. Here the sample spans 700,000 to 800,000 distinct CDR3 sequences, about 27% being singletons. The sample was blood. These receptors were collected from a girl aged 5-17 years with multiple sclerosis. Each CDR3 is given with its conserved first and last residue. A D gene is named only where the DNA matches it firmly. Only some rows state a clone size, as once, few, many or a class for expanded clones.

cdr3_nt: TGTGCCAGCAGTCTGGAGTGGACTAATGAAAAACTGTTTTTT
cdr3_aa: CASSLEWTNEKLFF
j_call: TRBJ1-4
v_call: TRBV2
d_call: .
clone_size: .

cdr3_nt: TGTGCCAGCAGCCAAGATTCACTAGCCCCCTACAATGAGCAGTTCTTC
cdr3_aa: CASSQDSLAPYNEQFF
j_call: TRBJ2-1
v_call: TRBV3-1
d_call: .
clone_size: few

cdr3_nt: TGTGCCAGCAGCGCCGGGACTAGCAATACGCAGTATTTT
cdr3_aa: CASSAGTSNTQYF
j_call: TRBJ2-3
v_call: TRBV9
d_call: TRBD2
clone_size: .

cdr3_nt: TGTGCCAGCAGTGAGTCTCGGAGCGTCTACGAGCAGTACTTC
cdr3_aa: CASSESRSVYEQYF
j_call: TRBJ2-7
v_call: TRBV6-2/TRBV6-3
d_call: .
clone_size: few

cdr3_nt: TGCAGTGCTAGAGACGTGACTAGCGGGAGTTACAATGAGCAGTTCTTC
cdr3_aa: CSARDVTSGSYNEQFF
j_call: TRBJ2-1
v_call: TRBV20-1
d_call: TRBD2
clone_size: .

cdr3_nt: TGTGCCAACAGCACCGCTTCCTCAGGGCCGAGCTCCTACGAGCAGTACTTC
cdr3_aa: CANSTASSGPSSYEQYF
j_call: TRBJ2-7
v_call: TRBV28
d_call: .
clone_size: .

cdr3_nt: TGTGCCAGCAGCTGGGGGGAGGATGGGCGAGGCTACATCTTC
cdr3_aa: CASSWGEDGRGYIF
j_call: TRBJ1-2
v_call: TRBV12-3/TRBV12-4
d_call: .
clone_size: .

cdr3_nt: TGTGCCAGCTCTGTGATGTCGGAGACCCAGTACTTC
cdr3_aa: CASSVMSETQYF
j_call: TRBJ2-5
v_call: TRBV7-2
d_call: .
clone_size: few

cdr3_nt: TGTGCCAGCAGTTTTCCCGGGACAGATAGCAATCAGCCCCAGCATTTT
cdr3_aa: CASSFPGTDSNQPQHF
j_call: TRBJ1-5
v_call: TRBV28
d_call: TRBD1
clone_size: .

cdr3_nt: TGTGCCAGCAGCCACAGGACACCACAGGCGGATACGCAGTATTTT
cdr3_aa: CASSHRTPQADTQYF
j_call: TRBJ2-3
v_call: TRBV7-9
d_call: .
clone_size: .

cdr3_nt: TGTGCCAGCAGCTTAGTAAGCGACGTGTGGGTTGTTTCCTACGAGCAGTACTTC
cdr3_aa: CASSLVSDVWVVSYEQYF
j_call: TRBJ2-7
v_call: TRBV7-9
d_call: .
clone_size: few

cdr3_nt: TGTGCCAGCAGTTTAGGTTGGGACAGGGCCGGGAACACTGAAGCTTTCTTT
cdr3_aa: CASSLGWDRAGNTEAFF
j_call: TRBJ1-1
v_call: TRBV12-3/TRBV12-4
d_call: TRBD1
clone_size: .

cdr3_nt: TGTGCCAGCAGCTTAGATTTCGTGGAGAAGCAGTTCTTC
cdr3_aa: CASSLDFVEKQFF
j_call: TRBJ2-1
v_call: TRBV11-2
d_call: .
clone_size: .

cdr3_nt: TGTGCCAGCAGCTCCGGGAGGGGGCGCGAGACCCAGTACTTC
cdr3_aa: CASSSGRGRETQYF
j_call: TRBJ2-5
v_call: TRBV7-2
d_call: .
clone_size: few

cdr3_nt: TGTGCCAGCAGTTTATCGGCGGCGGGAAACAGGAATGAGCAGTTCTTC
cdr3_aa: CASSLSAAGNRNEQFF
j_call: TRBJ2-1
v_call: TRBV27
d_call: .
clone_size: .

cdr3_nt: TGTGCCAGCAGTTATTGGCCAGGGGCCCGGGTGGACACTGAAGCTTTCTTT
cdr3_aa: CASSYWPGARVDTEAFF
j_call: TRBJ1-1
v_call: TRBV6-2/TRBV6-3
d_call: .
clone_size: .

cdr3_nt: TGTGCCAGCAGCTTAGGGACAGGGGTTGGCGGCTACACCTTC
cdr3_aa: CASSLGTGVGGYTF
j_call: TRBJ1-2
v_call: TRBV7-8
d_call: TRBD1
clone_size: .

cdr3_nt: TGTGCCAGCAGCCCCTTGAGGGGGAGCAATCAGCCCCAGCATTTT
cdr3_aa: CASSPLRGSNQPQHF
j_call: TRBJ1-5
v_call: TRBV7-2
d_call: .
clone_size: .

cdr3_nt: TGTGCCAGCAGCTTAGACCCGGTAGCGGTAGAGACCCAGTACTTC
cdr3_aa: CASSLDPVAVETQYF
j_call: TRBJ2-5
v_call: TRBV7-2
d_call: .
clone_size: few

cdr3_nt: TGCGCCAGCAGCGGGGGCCGCTATGGCTACACCTTC
cdr3_aa: CASSGGRYGYTF
j_call: TRBJ1-2
v_call: TRBV4-1
d_call: .
clone_size: few

cdr3_nt: TGTGCCAGCAGCCCGCTCCACGACAGATGGAAGGAGACCCAGTACTTC
cdr3_aa: CASSPLHDRWKETQYF
j_call: TRBJ2-5
v_call: TRBV14
d_call: .
clone_size: .

cdr3_nt: TGCGCCAGCAGCCCCGAATCTCCTAGCGGGGGGGCCGGTACGCAGTATTTT
cdr3_aa: CASSPESPSGGAGTQYF
j_call: TRBJ2-3
v_call: TRBV4-1
d_call: TRBD2
clone_size: .

cdr3_nt: TGCAGCGCCCGGCTGACAGCTGAAGCTTTCTTT
cdr3_aa: CSARLTAEAFF
j_call: TRBJ1-1
v_call: TRBV29-1
d_call: .
clone_size: few

cdr3_nt: TGCAGTGCTAGGGAGAGCCACGAGCAGTACTTC
cdr3_aa: CSARESHEQYF
j_call: TRBJ2-7
v_call: TRBV20-1
d_call: .
clone_size: .

cdr3_nt: TGCAGCGTTGTACGGGGGGCAACCCACGAGCAGTACTTC
cdr3_aa: CSVVRGATHEQYF
j_call: TRBJ2-7
v_call: TRBV29-1
d_call: .
clone_size: .

cdr3_nt: TGTGCCAGCAGTTCCGGGACAGGGGTTAATGAGCAGTTCTTC
cdr3_aa: CASSSGTGVNEQFF
j_call: TRBJ2-1
v_call: TRBV5-5
d_call: TRBD1
clone_size: .

cdr3_nt: TGCAGTGCCTCGCCCTTTGAAGATACGCAGTATTTT
cdr3_aa: CSASPFEDTQYF
j_call: TRBJ2-3
v_call: TRBV20-1
d_call: .
clone_size: few

cdr3_nt: TGTGCTAGTGGTGTGGGCGGGGGTCTGGAGACCCAGTTCTTC
cdr3_aa: CASGVGGGLETQFF
j_call: TRBJ2-1
v_call: TRBV12-5
d_call: TRBD2
clone_size: .

cdr3_nt: TGTGCCAGCAGCTCACGGACTAGCGGGGGTCGGGAGACCCAGTACTTC
cdr3_aa: CASSSRTSGGRETQYF
j_call: TRBJ2-5
v_call: TRBV7-2
d_call: TRBD2
clone_size: few

cdr3_nt: TGCGCCAGCAGCCCGAGCGCGGACTCCTACAATGAGCAGTTCTTC
cdr3_aa: CASSPSADSYNEQFF
j_call: TRBJ2-1
v_call: TRBV5-1
d_call: .
clone_size: few

cdr3_nt: TGCGCCAGCAGCCAAGAACTAGGGCAGGGGCGGACTGAAGCTTTCTTT
cdr3_aa: CASSQELGQGRTEAFF
j_call: TRBJ1-1
v_call: TRBV4-3
d_call: .
clone_size: .

cdr3_nt: TGCAGCGTTGGACAGGGACCCATGGGGTCCGGAAACACCATATATTTT
cdr3_aa: CSVGQGPMGSGNTIYF
j_call: TRBJ1-3
v_call: TRBV29-1
d_call: TRBD1
clone_size: .

cdr3_nt: TGCGCCAGCAGCCATCAGTGGGAGCAGTTCTTC
cdr3_aa: CASSHQWEQFF
j_call: TRBJ2-1
v_call: TRBV4-1
d_call: .
clone_size: .

cdr3_nt: TGTGCCAGCAGTGTCCCACGGGGGAGGGATTACGAGCAGTACTTC
cdr3_aa: CASSVPRGRDYEQYF
j_call: TRBJ2-7
v_call: TRBV28
d_call: TRBD2
clone_size: .

cdr3_nt: TGCGCCAGCAGCCAAGGCACAGGGGGCGAGTCTGGTGGCTACACCTTC
cdr3_aa: CASSQGTGGESGGYTF
j_call: TRBJ1-2
v_call: TRBV4-3
d_call: TRBD1
clone_size: few

cdr3_nt: TGTGCCAGCAGTTCAGGAGACAGGGCACTCTATGGCTACACCTTC
cdr3_aa: CASSSGDRALYGYTF
j_call: TRBJ1-2
v_call: TRBV27
d_call: TRBD1
clone_size: few

cdr3_nt: TGTGCCAGCAGCGTAATGAACACTGAAGCTTTCTTT
cdr3_aa: CASSVMNTEAFF
j_call: TRBJ1-1
v_call: TRBV9
d_call: .
clone_size: few

cdr3_nt: TGCAGCGCTACACAGGGTGGGAACACTGAAGCTTTCTTT
cdr3_aa: CSATQGGNTEAFF
j_call: TRBJ1-1
v_call: TRBV29-1
d_call: .
clone_size: .

cdr3_nt: TGTGCCAGCAGGCATCGGGGACAGGGGATCGAGCAGTACTTC
cdr3_aa: CASRHRGQGIEQYF
j_call: TRBJ2-7
v_call: TRBV12-3/TRBV12-4
d_call: TRBD1
clone_size: .

cdr3_nt: TGTGCCAGCACCCCAACGGCCCGAGACTCACCCCTCCACTTT
cdr3_aa: CASTPTARDSPLHF
j_call: TRBJ1-6
v_call: TRBV6-6
d_call: .
clone_size: few

cdr3_nt: TGCAGTGCTAGAGGCGGGACAGTTCCAGGCACTGAAGCTTTCTTT
cdr3_aa: CSARGGTVPGTEAFF
j_call: TRBJ1-1
v_call: TRBV20-1
d_call: TRBD1
clone_size: .

cdr3_nt: TGTGCCAGCAGTGAGGGCGTCACTGAAGCTTTCTTT
cdr3_aa: CASSEGVTEAFF
j_call: TRBJ1-1
v_call: TRBV25-1
d_call: .
clone_size: few

cdr3_nt: TGCGCCAGCAGCCAAGGACAGGAAGCCTATGGCTACACCTTC
cdr3_aa: CASSQGQEAYGYTF
j_call: TRBJ1-2
v_call: TRBV4-3
d_call: .
clone_size: .

cdr3_nt: TGTGCCAGCAGTTTGTCCTCGACAGGTTATACTGAAGCTTTCTTT
cdr3_aa: CASSLSSTGYTEAFF
j_call: TRBJ1-1
v_call: TRBV6-5
d_call: .
clone_size: once

cdr3_nt: TGTGCCAGCCGAGGGTCCTACGAGCAGTACTTC
cdr3_aa: CASRGSYEQYF
j_call: TRBJ2-7
v_call: TRBV2
d_call: .
clone_size: many

cdr3_nt: TGTGCCAGCAGCCGCCTCGGGAGGGGTAACAATGAGCAGTTCTTC
cdr3_aa: CASSRLGRGNNEQFF
j_call: TRBJ2-1
v_call: TRBV7-2
d_call: TRBD2
clone_size: few

cdr3_nt: TGCGCCAGCAGCTTGAGCGGGAGGAGGGAAGAGACCCAGTACTTC
cdr3_aa: CASSLSGRREETQYF
j_call: TRBJ2-5
v_call: TRBV5-1
d_call: TRBD2
clone_size: .

cdr3_nt: TGTGCCAGCAGCCCCGATAGGACAGGGCCCTCAATCTCCTACGAGCAGTACTTC
cdr3_aa: CASSPDRTGPSISYEQYF
j_call: TRBJ2-7
v_call: TRBV7-2
d_call: TRBD1
clone_size: many

cdr3_nt: TGCAGTGCTAGAGATTCTGGCGGTAGCTCCTACGAGCAGTACTTC
cdr3_aa: CSARDSGGSSYEQYF
j_call: TRBJ2-7
v_call: TRBV20-1
d_call: .
clone_size: few

cdr3_nt: TGCGCCAGCAGGCGAAGCCAACTAGCGGGGGACTACGAGCAGTACTTC
cdr3_aa: CASRRSQLAGDYEQYF
j_call: TRBJ2-7
v_call: TRBV5-1
d_call: TRBD2
clone_size: .

cdr3_nt: TGTGCCATCAGTGAGTTCCTAGCGGGGGTCTACAATGAGCAGTTCTTC
cdr3_aa: CAISEFLAGVYNEQFF
j_call: TRBJ2-1
v_call: TRBV10-3
d_call: TRBD2
clone_size: .

cdr3_nt: TGTGCCAGCAGCCCCGGGGGAGGCCCACAGTTCTTC
cdr3_aa: CASSPGGGPQFF
j_call: TRBJ2-1
v_call: TRBV7-6
d_call: .
clone_size: few

cdr3_nt: TGTGCCAGCAGGTTAGAGGGGGCGCGCAATGAGCAGTTCTTC
cdr3_aa: CASRLEGARNEQFF
j_call: TRBJ2-1
v_call: TRBV27
d_call: TRBD1
clone_size: few

cdr3_nt: TGTGCCAGCAGCTCCGCAAACTCAGATACGCAGTATTTT
cdr3_aa: CASSSANSDTQYF
j_call: TRBJ2-3
v_call: TRBV7-2
d_call: .
clone_size: few